The 22 T cell receptor beta chains below come from one sample, sequenced in a study of blood T cell repertoires in COVID-19. Clones were sequenced by immunoSEQ multiplex PCR, and TCRdb holds only the in-frame ones, with some missing. The sample lists just over 350,000 clones, more than 75% occurring once. Sequences were obtained from PBMCs or T cells enriched from blood (not recorded which). The source of these receptors is a woman in her 30s who had recovered from COVID-19.

V is TRBV27 and J is TRBJ1-4, with D unclear. The germline V gene encodes CDR1 MNHEY and CDR2 SMNVEV (reference sequence). Trimming shortened V by 3 bases and J by 6 bases, and 14 bases separated the two germline ends. The CDR3 extends over 15 amino acids. The CDR3: CASSLSGYQDEKLFF. In DNA, the CDR3 is TGTGCCAGCAGTTTGTCTGGGTACCAGGATGAAAAACTGTTTTTT.

In this sample, this clone turned up once. J is TRBJ2-2 and V is TRBV28; D not certain. V was pared by 5 bases and J by 3 bases, with 19 bases between. There are 17 residues in the CDR3. Germline lookup yields CDR1 MDHEN and CDR2 SYDVKM. As DNA, the CDR3 is TGTGCCAGCAGTCCCGTCTCAAGAATTCGGGACACCGGGGAGCTGTTTTTT. It codes for CASSPVSRIRDTGELFF.

The chain joins TRBV5-1 to TRBJ1-2; 9 nucleotides align to TRBD1. The trim removed 2 bases at V and 5 bases at J, leaving 4 bases unmatched. Germline CDR1 is SGHRS and CDR2 is YFSETQ. CDR3 length: 14 amino acids. The CDR3 loop reads CASSLRQGDYGYTF. CDR3 DNA sequence: TGCGCCAGCAGCTTAAGACAGGGGGATTATGGCTACACCTTC.

This sequence joins TRBV5-1 and TRBJ1-2, with D possibly TRBD1 on 5 matching bases. Trimming removed 1 base from V and 0 bases from J, with 10 bases in between. This CDR3 has 15 amino acids. CDR1 and CDR2 from the germline V gene are SGHRS and YFSETQ. CDR3 bases: TGCGCCAGCAGCTTGACAGGAGCCTCTAACTATGGCTACACCTTC. It codes for CASSLTGASNYGYTF.

This clone was recorded once. This sequence joins TRBV28 and TRBJ2-7; D might be TRBD2 (5 bases). This CDR3 is built from 14 residues. V dropped 8 bases and J dropped 3 bases, with 17 bases sitting between them. Germline V gene lookup returns CDR1 MDHEN and CDR2 SYDVKM. CDR3 nucleotides: TGTGCCAGCGGAGGTGGGTACACTATCTACGAGCAGTACTTC. The encoded protein is CASGGGYTIYEQYF.

The rearrangement links TRBV15 to TRBJ1-1; D remains unclear. The germline V gene has CDR1 LNHNV and CDR2 YYDKDF (reference sequence). V lost 0 bases, J lost 0 bases, and 11 bases lay in between. The CDR3 is 16 residues long. Written as DNA, the CDR3 is TGTGCCACCAGCAGAGATATTGGGCAGTTGAACACTGAAGCTTTCTTT. This codes for CATSRDIGQLNTEAFF.

The chain carries TRBV3-1 (or the pseudogene TRBV3-2) and TRBJ2-7; D might be TRBD1 (7 bases). CDR1 and CDR2 from the germline V gene are LGHDT and YNNKEL (reference sequence). Trimming took off 4 bases at V and 2 bases at J, with 12 bases between the two ends. This CDR3 is 14 amino acids long. CDR3 protein: CASSRRGHTYEQYF. The CDR3 DNA reads as TGTGCCAGCAGCCGGAGGGGGCACACCTACGAGCAGTACTTC.

V gene TRBV28 combines with J gene TRBJ2-7, with 12 bases aligning to TRBD2. Germline loops: CDR1 MDHEN, CDR2 SYDVKM. This CDR3 comprises 15 residues. The V gene end was trimmed by 6 bases and the J gene end by 2 bases; junction bases not matched to a gene: 5. The chain's CDR3 is CASSLGLAGTYEQYF. Here the CDR3 DNA reads TGTGCCAGCAGCCTCGGACTAGCGGGAACCTACGAGCAGTACTTC.

This clone was observed once. The chain has TRBV21-1 and TRBJ2-7; no DNA check was done on the table's D call, TRBD1. TRBV21-1 is a pseudogene segment. This CDR3 is 16 amino acids long. CDR3 nucleotide sequence: TGTGCCAGCATAAAAAACGGGTGGAGGGGGCGGTACGAGCAGTACTTC. As protein: CASIKNGWRGRYEQYF.

The gene calls are TRBV19 and TRBJ2-2, with 8 positions matching TRBD1. CDR3 size: 16 residues. The ends lost 3 bases at V and 7 bases at J; junction bases unmatched: 10. Germline CDR1 and CDR2: LNHDA and SQIVND (reference sequence). In DNA, the CDR3 is TGTGCCAGTAGTATCCAGGGGGCGGAAAGCAACGGGGAGCTGTTTTTT. It codes for CASSIQGAESNGELFF. Using reference TRBV19 and TRBJ2-2 for the parts outside the CDR3, the full variable domain is DGGITQSPKYLFRKEGQNVTLSCEQNLNHDAMYWYRQDPGQGLRLIYYSQIVNDFQKGDIAEGYSVSREKKESFPLTVTSAQKNPTAFYLCASSIQGAESNGELFFGEGSRLTVL.

Details on this clone: One end of the junction varies from germline; a read error may be responsible. This rearrangement joins TRBV7-7 to TRBJ2-1, with TRBD2 matching 9 bases. The germline CDR1 and CDR2 sequences are SSHAT and FNYEAQ (reference sequence). The CDR3 loop spans 15 amino acids. CDR3 amino acids: CASSSGTSYYNEQFF. The CDR3 nucleotides read TGTGCTAGCAGCTCCGGGACTAGCTATTACAATGAGCAGTTCTTC.

The rearrangement joins TRBV3-1 (or the pseudogene TRBV3-2) to TRBJ2-1, with D perhaps TRBD2 (5 bases). From germline, CDR1 is LGHDT and CDR2 YNNKEL (reference sequence). V lost 2 bases, J lost 10 bases, and 15 bases lay in between. CDR3 length equals 14 residues. The CDR3 nucleotides are TGTGCCAGCAGCCAATTAACAAGGAGGACCGAGCAGTTCTTC. Translated, it gives CASSQLTRRTEQFF.

V and J are TRBV5-4 and TRBJ1-2; a weak D match, TRBD1 (6 bases). V lost 5 bases to trimming and J lost 4 bases, with 15 bases between them. Germline V gives CDR1 SGHNT, CDR2 YYREEE (reference sequence). The CDR3 is made up of 14 amino acids. This CDR3 is CASRPLGAVYGYTF. The CDR3, as DNA: TGTGCCAGCAGACCCCTGGGGGCGGTCTATGGCTACACCTTC.

V gene TRBV5-1 combines with J gene TRBJ2-3; 7 positions agree with TRBD1. Germline V gene data show CDR1 as SGHRS and CDR2 as YFSETQ. The CDR3 consists of 15 residues. With 4 bases clipped from V and 2 bases from J, the junction kept 7 bases outside the gene matches. The CDR3 is CASSRGTATTDTQYF. The CDR3 region has the DNA TGCGCCAGCAGCAGAGGGACAGCTACCACAGATACGCAGTATTTT.

The chain recombines TRBV2 with TRBJ2-5; D not resolved. Per germline, CDR1 SNHLY and CDR2 FYNNEI. V gave up 5 bases and J gave up 4 bases, with 11 bases separating them. This CDR3 comprises 13 residues. The CDR3 region has the DNA TGTGCCAGCAGTCCAATCTTGGCAGAGACCCAGTACTTC. It codes for CASSPILAETQYF. The variable domain in full, with the rest retrieved from reference TRBV2 and TRBJ2-5, is EPEVTQTPSHQVTQMGQEVILRCVPISNHLYFYWYRQILGQKVEFLVSFYNNEISEKSEIFDDQFSVERPDGSNFTLKIRSTKLEDSAMYFCASSPILAETQYFGPGTRLLVL.

There are a few counts of this clone. The chain joins TRBV30 to TRBJ1-4; possible D gene TRBD1, 6 bases. CDR1 is GTSNPN and CDR2 is SVGIG in the germline V gene (reference sequence). Trimming stripped 3 bases from V and 2 bases from J, with 16 bases between. This CDR3 is built from 16 residues. The CDR3 region has the DNA TGTGCCTGGAGCGCCCTCCTACAGGGTACTAATGAAAAACTGTTTTTT. The encoded protein is CAWSALLQGTNEKLFF.

The gene calls are TRBV28 and TRBJ1-5; D is uncertain. Germline V gene lookup returns CDR1 MDHEN and CDR2 SYDVKM. V lost 3 bases, J lost 0 bases, and 9 bases lay in between. The CDR3 has 15 amino acids. The CDR3 DNA is TGTGCCAGCAGTTTTCCCAGACTTAGCAATCAGCCCCAGCATTTT. Encoded protein: CASSFPRLSNQPQHF.

The rearrangement uses TRBV28 and TRBJ2-7; 10 bases are a match to TRBD2. Germline V gives CDR1 MDHEN, CDR2 SYDVKM. This CDR3 contains 15 residues. Losses at the gene ends were 8 bases for V and 0 bases for J; bases not matched to a gene: 7. CDR3 DNA: TGTGCCAGCGGTCCAGCGGGAGGGCTCTCCTACGAGCAGTACTTC. The encoded protein is CASGPAGGLSYEQYF.

V is TRBV5-1 and J is TRBJ2-1; 11 bases are a match to TRBD2. J lost 3 bases, V lost 4 bases, and 3 bases had no gene match. The CDR3 has 15 amino acids. Germline V gives CDR1 SGHRS, CDR2 YFSETQ. The CDR3 is CASSLTSGVYNEQFF. CDR3 sequence (DNA): TGCGCCAGCAGCCTGACTAGCGGGGTCTACAATGAGCAGTTCTTC.

The gene calls are TRBV12-3 or TRBV12-4 and TRBJ2-7, with 7 bases identical to TRBD1. With 7 bases clipped from V and 5 bases from J, the junction kept 8 bases outside the gene matches. This CDR3 contains 13 residues. The chain's CDR3 is CASNLGQAHEQYF. CDR3 in DNA: TGTGCCAGCAACCTTGGACAGGCCCACGAGCAGTACTTC.

This clone was seen a few times. This rearrangement joins TRBV28 to TRBJ1-3; 7 bases align to TRBD1. Per germline, CDR1 MDHEN and CDR2 SYDVKM. Trimming took 6 bases from V and 0 from J; bases not matched to a gene: 8. The CDR3 loop spans 16 amino acids. This CDR3 reads CASSWGQLSSGNTIYF. The DNA of the CDR3 is TGTGCCAGCAGCTGGGGACAGCTTAGCTCTGGAAACACCATATATTTT.

The V and J genes are TRBV19 and TRBJ1-2; 7 bases fit TRBD1. This CDR3 is 14 amino acids long. Germline CDR1 and CDR2: LNHDA and SQIVND (reference sequence). Trimming removed 9 bases from V and 1 base from J; junction bases left unmatched: 8. CDR3 region: CARDRERLNYGYTF. CDR3 nucleotide sequence: TGTGCCAGAGACAGGGAGAGGCTTAACTATGGCTACACCTTC. Filled out from reference TRBV19 and TRBJ1-2, the complete variable domain reads DGGITQSPKYLFRKEGQNVTLSCEQNLNHDAMYWYRQDPGQGLRLIYYSQIVNDFQKGDIAEGYSVSREKKESFPLTVTSAQKNPTAFYLCARDRERLNYGYTFGSGTRLTVV.